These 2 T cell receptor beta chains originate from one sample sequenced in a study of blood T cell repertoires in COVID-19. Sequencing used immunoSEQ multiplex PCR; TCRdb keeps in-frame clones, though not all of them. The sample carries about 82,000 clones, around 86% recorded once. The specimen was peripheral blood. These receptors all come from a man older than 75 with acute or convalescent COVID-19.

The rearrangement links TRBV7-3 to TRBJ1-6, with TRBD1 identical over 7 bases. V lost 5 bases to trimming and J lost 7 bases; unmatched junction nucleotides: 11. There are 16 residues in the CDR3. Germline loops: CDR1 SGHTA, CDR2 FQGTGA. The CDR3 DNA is TGTGCCAGCAGCCCTCTACCGGGACAGAGAAATTCACCCCTCCACTTT. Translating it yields CASSPLPGQRNSPLHF.

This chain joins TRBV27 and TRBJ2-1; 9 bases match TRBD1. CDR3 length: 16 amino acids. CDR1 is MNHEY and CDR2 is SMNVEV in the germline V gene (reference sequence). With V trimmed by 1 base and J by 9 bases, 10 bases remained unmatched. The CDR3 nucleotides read TGTGCCAGCAGTTTATACGGAGACAGGGGGTTGAGTGAGCAGTTCTTC. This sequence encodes CASSLYGDRGLSEQFF.